Listed below are T cell receptor beta chains from one sample, sequenced in a study of blood T cell repertoires in COVID-19. The data were produced by immunoSEQ multiplex PCR, yet TCRdb's version contains in-frame clones alone and is incomplete. The sample carries about 27,000 clones, about four fifths recorded once. Sequencing used peripheral blood. The receptors shown here come from a man aged 70 or older with acute or convalescent COVID-19. CDR3s leave out the opening cysteine and the closing phenylalanine or tryptophan.

CDR3aa: ASSLGETGYGEQY
v_gene: TRBV7-2
j_gene: TRBJ2-7

CDR3aa: ASSLSETQY
v_gene: TRBV7-2
j_gene: TRBJ2-5

CDR3aa: ASSSVRGGSGNTIY
v_gene: TRBV19
j_gene: TRBJ1-3

CDR3aa: ASSQARADTQY
v_gene: TRBV4-3
j_gene: TRBJ2-3

CDR3aa: ASTSGGGRYGYT
v_gene: TRBV9
j_gene: TRBJ1-2

CDR3aa: ASSVVASFNEQF
v_gene: TRBV9
j_gene: TRBJ2-1

CDR3aa: ASSYQRSYNSPLH
v_gene: TRBV6-2/TRBV6-3
j_gene: TRBJ1-6

CDR3aa: ASSQARQGPDTIY
v_gene: TRBV4-2
j_gene: TRBJ1-3

CDR3aa: ASSFGLAEETQY
v_gene: TRBV28
j_gene: TRBJ2-5

CDR3aa: ASRPTLDSPLH
v_gene: TRBV2
j_gene: TRBJ1-6

CDR3aa: ASSQVSDEQY
v_gene: TRBV3-1/TRBV3-2
j_gene: TRBJ2-7

CDR3aa: ASSNGYTEAF
v_gene: TRBV19
j_gene: TRBJ1-1

CDR3aa: ASSLVVSSGNTIY
v_gene: TRBV7-2
j_gene: TRBJ1-3

CDR3aa: ASSYYRGSNQPQH
v_gene: TRBV6-5
j_gene: TRBJ1-5

CDR3aa: ASSLDLDRPYGYT
v_gene: TRBV5-1
j_gene: TRBJ1-2

CDR3aa: ASSEATEKETQY
v_gene: TRBV2
j_gene: TRBJ2-5

CDR3aa: ASSQGPDNYGYT
v_gene: TRBV3-1/TRBV3-2
j_gene: TRBJ1-2

CDR3aa: ASSVAGQGVTNIQY
v_gene: TRBV9
j_gene: TRBJ2-4

CDR3aa: ASSGGLRTEAF
v_gene: TRBV27
j_gene: TRBJ1-1

CDR3aa: ASSQDEGTGGADNEQF
v_gene: TRBV3-1/TRBV3-2
j_gene: TRBJ2-1

CDR3aa: ASSFLRGVGETQY
v_gene: TRBV7-2
j_gene: TRBJ2-5

CDR3aa: ASSEGHLRTTIY
v_gene: TRBV3-1/TRBV3-2
j_gene: TRBJ1-3

CDR3aa: ASSRDFGGEQY
v_gene: TRBV5-4
j_gene: TRBJ2-7

CDR3aa: ASSQAPQVFGNTIY
v_gene: TRBV4-3
j_gene: TRBJ1-3

CDR3aa: ASSRGRGSNTGELF
v_gene: TRBV4-3
j_gene: TRBJ2-2

CDR3aa: ASSRPGQGVYGYT
v_gene: TRBV5-6
j_gene: TRBJ1-2

CDR3aa: ASSIVGATSSYEQY
v_gene: TRBV19
j_gene: TRBJ2-7

CDR3aa: ASSLRTGGAGDTQY
v_gene: TRBV11-3
j_gene: TRBJ2-3

CDR3aa: ASSLAAGRQGTQY
v_gene: TRBV7-2
j_gene: TRBJ2-5

CDR3aa: ASSSQGYADTQY
v_gene: TRBV7-3
j_gene: TRBJ2-3

CDR3aa: ATRRGGTDEQY
v_gene: TRBV14
j_gene: TRBJ2-7

CDR3aa: ASSRDGQPNYGYT
v_gene: TRBV4-2
j_gene: TRBJ1-2